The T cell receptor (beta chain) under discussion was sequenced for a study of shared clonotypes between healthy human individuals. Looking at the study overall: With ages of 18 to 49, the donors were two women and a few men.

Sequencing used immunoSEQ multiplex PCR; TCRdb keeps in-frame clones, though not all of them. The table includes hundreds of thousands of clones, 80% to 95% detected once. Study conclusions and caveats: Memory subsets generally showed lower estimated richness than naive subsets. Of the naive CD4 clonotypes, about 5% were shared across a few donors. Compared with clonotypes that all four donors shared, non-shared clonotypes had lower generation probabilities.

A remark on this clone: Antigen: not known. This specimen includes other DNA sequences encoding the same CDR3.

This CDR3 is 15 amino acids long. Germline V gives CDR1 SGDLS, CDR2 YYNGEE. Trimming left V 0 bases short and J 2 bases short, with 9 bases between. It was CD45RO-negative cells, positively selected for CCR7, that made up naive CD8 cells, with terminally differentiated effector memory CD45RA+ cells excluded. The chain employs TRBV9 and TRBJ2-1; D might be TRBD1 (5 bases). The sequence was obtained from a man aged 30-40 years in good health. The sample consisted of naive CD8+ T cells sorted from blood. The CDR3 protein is CASSVDRGAYNEQFF. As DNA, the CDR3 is TGTGCCAGCAGCGTAGATAGGGGCGCCTACAATGAGCAGTTCTTC.